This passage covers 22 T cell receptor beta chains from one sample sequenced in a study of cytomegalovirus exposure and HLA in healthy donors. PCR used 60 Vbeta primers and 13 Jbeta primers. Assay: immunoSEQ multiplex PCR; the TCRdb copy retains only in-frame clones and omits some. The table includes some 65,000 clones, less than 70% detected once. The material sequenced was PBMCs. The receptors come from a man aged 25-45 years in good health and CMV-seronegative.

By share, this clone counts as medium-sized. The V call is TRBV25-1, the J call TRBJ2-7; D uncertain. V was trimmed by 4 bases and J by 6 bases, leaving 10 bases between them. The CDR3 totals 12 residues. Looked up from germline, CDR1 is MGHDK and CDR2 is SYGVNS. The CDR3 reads CASSVPSGEQYF. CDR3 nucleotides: TGTGCCAGCAGTGTCCCCTCGGGCGAGCAGTACTTC.

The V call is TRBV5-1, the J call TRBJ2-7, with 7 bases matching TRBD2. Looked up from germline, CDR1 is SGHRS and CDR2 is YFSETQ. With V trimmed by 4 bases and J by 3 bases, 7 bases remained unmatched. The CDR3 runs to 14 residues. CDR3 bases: TGCGCCAGCAGCATAAGCGGCGGGGGCTACGAGCAGTACTTC. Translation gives CASSISGGGYEQYF.

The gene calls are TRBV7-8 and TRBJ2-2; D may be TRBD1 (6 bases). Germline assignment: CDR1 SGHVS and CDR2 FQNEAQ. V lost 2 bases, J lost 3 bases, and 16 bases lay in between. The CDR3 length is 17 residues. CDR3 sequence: CASSLKRAGADTGELFF. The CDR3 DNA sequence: TGTGCCAGCAGCTTAAAGAGGGCAGGGGCGGACACCGGGGAGCTGTTTTTT. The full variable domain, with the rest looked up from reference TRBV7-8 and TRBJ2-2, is GAGVSQSPRYKVAKRGQDVALRCDPISGHVSLFWYQQALGQGPEFLTYFQNEAQLDKSGLPSDRFFAERPEGSVSTLKIQRTQQEDSAVYLCASSLKRAGADTGELFFGEGSRLTVL.

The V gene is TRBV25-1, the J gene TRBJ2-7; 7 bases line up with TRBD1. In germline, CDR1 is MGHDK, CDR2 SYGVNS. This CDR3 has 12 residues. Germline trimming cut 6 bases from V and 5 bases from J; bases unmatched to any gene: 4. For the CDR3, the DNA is TGTGCCAGCAGCTCCGACAGGGACGAGCAGTACTTC. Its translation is CASSSDRDEQYF.

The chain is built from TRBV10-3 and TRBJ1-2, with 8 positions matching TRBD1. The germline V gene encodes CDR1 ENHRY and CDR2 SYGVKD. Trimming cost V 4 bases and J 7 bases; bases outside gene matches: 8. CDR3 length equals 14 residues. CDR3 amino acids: CAISAGGAPFGYTF. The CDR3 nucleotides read TGTGCCATCAGTGCAGGGGGCGCCCCATTTGGCTACACCTTC.

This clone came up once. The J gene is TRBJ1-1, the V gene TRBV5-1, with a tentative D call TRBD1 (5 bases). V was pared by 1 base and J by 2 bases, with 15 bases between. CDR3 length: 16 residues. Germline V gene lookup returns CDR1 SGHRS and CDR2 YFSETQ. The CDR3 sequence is CASSLIGTGLNTEAFF. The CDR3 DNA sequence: TGCGCCAGCAGCTTGATTGGAACGGGACTAAACACTGAAGCTTTCTTT.

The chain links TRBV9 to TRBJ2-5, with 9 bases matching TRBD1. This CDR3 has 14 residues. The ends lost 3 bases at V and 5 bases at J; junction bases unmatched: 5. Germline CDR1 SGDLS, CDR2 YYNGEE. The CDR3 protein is CASSATGGSETQYF. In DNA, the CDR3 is TGTGCCAGCAGCGCCACAGGGGGCTCTGAGACCCAGTACTTC.

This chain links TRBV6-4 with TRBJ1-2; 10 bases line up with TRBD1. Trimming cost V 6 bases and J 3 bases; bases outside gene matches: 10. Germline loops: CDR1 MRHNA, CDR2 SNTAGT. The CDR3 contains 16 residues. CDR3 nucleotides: TGTGCCAGCAGAGACACTCCCGGGACAGGGGACTATGGCTACACCTTC. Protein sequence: CASRDTPGTGDYGYTF.

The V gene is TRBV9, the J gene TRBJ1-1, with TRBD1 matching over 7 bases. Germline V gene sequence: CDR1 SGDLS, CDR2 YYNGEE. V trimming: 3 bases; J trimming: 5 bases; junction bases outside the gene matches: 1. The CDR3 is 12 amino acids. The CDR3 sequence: CASSGQGTEAFF. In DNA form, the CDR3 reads TGTGCCAGCAGCGGACAGGGTACTGAAGCTTTCTTT.

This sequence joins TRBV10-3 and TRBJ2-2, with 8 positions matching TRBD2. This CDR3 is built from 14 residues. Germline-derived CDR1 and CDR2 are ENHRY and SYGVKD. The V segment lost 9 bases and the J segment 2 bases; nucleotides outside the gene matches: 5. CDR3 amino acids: CAIKRGQNTGELFF. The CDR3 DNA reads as TGTGCCATTAAGCGGGGGCAAAACACCGGGGAGCTGTTTTTT.

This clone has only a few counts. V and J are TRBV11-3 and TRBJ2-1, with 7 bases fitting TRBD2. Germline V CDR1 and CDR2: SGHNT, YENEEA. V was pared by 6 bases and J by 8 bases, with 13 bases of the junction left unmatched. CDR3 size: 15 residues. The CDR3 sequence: CASSAEGAGWDEQFF. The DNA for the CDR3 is TGTGCCAGCAGTGCCGAGGGAGCGGGGTGGGATGAGCAGTTCTTC.

DNA of the CDR3: TGTGCCAGCAGCCTCCGTAGCGAATCAGAAGCTTTCTTT. As protein: CASSLRSESEAFF. The rearrangement joins TRBV7-9 to TRBJ1-1; unclear D gene. Trimming took 5 bases from V and 8 from J, leaving 15 bases between them. This CDR3 has 13 residues. CDR1 and CDR2 (germline): SEHNR, FQNEAQ (reference sequence).

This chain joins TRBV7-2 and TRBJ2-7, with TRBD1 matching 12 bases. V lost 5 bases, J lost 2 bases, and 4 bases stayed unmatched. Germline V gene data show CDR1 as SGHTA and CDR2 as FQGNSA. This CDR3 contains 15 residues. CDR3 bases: TGTGCCAGCAGCATGGGGACAGGGGGCCCCTACGAGCAGTACTTC. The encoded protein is CASSMGTGGPYEQYF.

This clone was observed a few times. Written as DNA, the CDR3 is TGTGCCAGCTCACCACCCGGGGTGGGTAATGAGCAGTTCTTC. It yields the protein CASSPPGVGNEQFF. The V gene is TRBV18, the J gene TRBJ2-1; maybe TRBD2 (5 bases). Germline CDR1 is KGHSH and CDR2 is LQKENI. V shed 0 bases and J shed 7 bases, with 10 bases lying between them. The CDR3 totals 14 residues. The full variable domain, in which reference TRBV18 and TRBJ2-1 provide the parts outside the CDR3, is NAGVMQNPRHLVRRRGQEARLRCSPMKGHSHVYWYRQLPEEGLKFMVYLQKENIIDESGMPKERFSAEFPKEGPSILRIQQVVRGDSAAYFCASSPPGVGNEQFFGPGTRLTVL.

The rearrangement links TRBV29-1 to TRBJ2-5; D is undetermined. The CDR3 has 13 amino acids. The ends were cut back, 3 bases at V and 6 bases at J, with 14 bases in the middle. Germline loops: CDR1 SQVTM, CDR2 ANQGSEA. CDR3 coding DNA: TGCAGCGTTGATTTTACTACCGTGAAGACCCAGTACTTC. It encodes CSVDFTTVKTQYF.

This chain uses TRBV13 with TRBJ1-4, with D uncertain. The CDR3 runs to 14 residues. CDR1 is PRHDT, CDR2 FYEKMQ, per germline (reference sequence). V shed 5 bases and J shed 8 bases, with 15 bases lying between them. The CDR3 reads CASSPPNEREKLFF. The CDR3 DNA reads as TGTGCCAGCAGCCCACCTAACGAACGAGAAAAACTGTTTTTT.

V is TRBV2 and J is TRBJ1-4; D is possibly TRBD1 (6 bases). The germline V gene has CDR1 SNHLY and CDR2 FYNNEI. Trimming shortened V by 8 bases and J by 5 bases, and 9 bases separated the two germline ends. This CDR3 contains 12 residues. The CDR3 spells CASRRGNEKLFF. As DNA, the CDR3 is TGTGCCAGCCGCAGGGGCAATGAAAAACTGTTTTTT.

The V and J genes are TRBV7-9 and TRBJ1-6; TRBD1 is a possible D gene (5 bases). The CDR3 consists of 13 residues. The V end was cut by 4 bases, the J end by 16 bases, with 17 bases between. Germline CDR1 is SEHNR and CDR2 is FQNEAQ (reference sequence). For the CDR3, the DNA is TGTGCCAGCAGCTCAATGTCGGACGGGGGACTCCACTTT. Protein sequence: CASSSMSDGGLHF.

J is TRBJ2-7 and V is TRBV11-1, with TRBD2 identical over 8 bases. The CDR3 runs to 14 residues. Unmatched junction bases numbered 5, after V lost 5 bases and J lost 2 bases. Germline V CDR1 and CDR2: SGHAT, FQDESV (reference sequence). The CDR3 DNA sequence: TGTGCCAGCAGCCCCGGGGGGGGAACCTACGAGCAGTACTTC. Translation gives CASSPGGGTYEQYF.

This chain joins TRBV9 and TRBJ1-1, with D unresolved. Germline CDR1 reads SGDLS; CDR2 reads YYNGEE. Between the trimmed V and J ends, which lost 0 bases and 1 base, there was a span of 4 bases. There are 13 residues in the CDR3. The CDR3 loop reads CASSVATNTEAFF. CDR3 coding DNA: TGTGCCAGCAGCGTAGCTACGAACACTGAAGCTTTCTTT.

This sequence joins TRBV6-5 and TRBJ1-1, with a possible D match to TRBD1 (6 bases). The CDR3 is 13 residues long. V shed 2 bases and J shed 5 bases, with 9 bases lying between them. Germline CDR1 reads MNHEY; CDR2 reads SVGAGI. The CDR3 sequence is CASSYIRGTEAFF. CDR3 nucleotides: TGTGCCAGCAGTTACATTAGGGGGACTGAAGCTTTCTTT.

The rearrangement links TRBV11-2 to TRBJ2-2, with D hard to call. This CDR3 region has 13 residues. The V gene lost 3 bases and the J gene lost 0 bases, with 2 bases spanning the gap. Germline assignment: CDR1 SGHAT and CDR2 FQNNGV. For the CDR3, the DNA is TGTGCCAGCAGCTTCTCGAACACCGGGGAGCTGTTTTTT. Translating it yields CASSFSNTGELFF. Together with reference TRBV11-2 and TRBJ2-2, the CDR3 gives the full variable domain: EAGVAQSPRYKIIEKRQSVAFWCNPISGHATLYWYQQILGQGPKLLIQFQNNGVVDDSQLPKDRFSAERLKGVDSTLKIQPAKLEDSAVYLCASSFSNTGELFFGEGSRLTVL.